Listed below are T cell receptor beta chains from one sample, sequenced in a study of siplizumab effects on memory and regulatory T cells. TCRdb keeps only in-frame clones here, not all; method: immunoSEQ multiplex PCR. This table holds around 100,000 clones, 94% found once. Sequenced sample: Tregs sorted from blood. These receptors were obtained from a human donor in good health. CDR3s include the opening cysteine and the closing phenylalanine or tryptophan. A D gene is named only where the DNA matches it firmly. Expanded clones get a size class; other rows say once, few or many, or leave the size out.

size: .
J: TRBJ2-3
V: TRBV6-6
D: .
CDR3: CASTIRAGTDTQYF
DNA: TGTGCCAGCACCATCCGTGCAGGCACAGATACGCAGTATTTT

size: .
J: TRBJ1-2
V: TRBV7-8
D: TRBD1
CDR3: CASSLEAMGQTYGYTF
DNA: TGTGCCAGCAGCTTAGAAGCCATGGGACAGACCTATGGCTACACCTTC

size: .
J: TRBJ2-7
V: TRBV27
D: .
CDR3: CASSFRAYPYEQYF
DNA: TGTGCCAGCTCCTTCCGGGCCTACCCGTACGAGCAGTACTTC

size: .
J: TRBJ1-1
V: TRBV19
D: .
CDR3: CASGWGQGIEAFF
DNA: TGTGCCAGCGGTTGGGGCCAAGGAATTGAAGCTTTCTTT

size: .
J: TRBJ2-3
V: TRBV4-1
D: TRBD2
CDR3: CASSRGLAGPISTDTQYF
DNA: TGCGCCAGCAGCCGAGGACTAGCGGGACCGATTAGCACAGATACGCAGTATTTT

size: .
J: TRBJ1-5
V: TRBV6-5
D: .
CDR3: CASSSGGEGNQPQHF
DNA: TGTGCCAGCAGTTCCGGCGGGGAGGGCAATCAGCCCCAGCATTTT

size: .
J: TRBJ2-5
V: TRBV5-1
D: .
CDR3: CASSLSQETQYF
DNA: TGCGCCAGCAGCTTGTCCCAAGAGACCCAGTACTTC

size: .
J: TRBJ2-7
V: TRBV11-2
D: .
CDR3: CATLGEGRVAEQYF
DNA: TGTGCGACACTTGGAGAGGGCAGGGTCGCCGAGCAGTACTTC

size: once
J: TRBJ2-1
V: TRBV10-2
D: TRBD2
CDR3: CASSERQGLAGIDQFF
DNA: TGCGCCAGCAGTGAGCGACAAGGACTAGCGGGAATCGATCAGTTCTTC

size: .
J: TRBJ2-7
V: TRBV27
D: TRBD1
CDR3: CASRHWDRGEQYF
DNA: TGTGCCAGCAGGCATTGGGACAGGGGAGAGCAGTACTTC

size: .
J: TRBJ2-5
V: TRBV5-6
D: TRBD1
CDR3: CASSPDRAETQYF
DNA: TGTGCCAGCAGCCCCGACAGGGCAGAGACCCAGTACTTC

size: .
J: TRBJ2-3
V: TRBV7-9
D: .
CDR3: CASSFVPFAGYTDTQYF
DNA: TGTGCCAGCAGCTTTGTTCCCTTTGCAGGGTACACAGATACGCAGTATTTT

size: once
J: TRBJ2-7
V: TRBV5-1
D: TRBD2
CDR3: CASRGSSGLTYEQYF
DNA: TGCGCCAGCAGGGGATCTAGCGGGTTGACCTACGAGCAGTACTTC

size: .
J: TRBJ2-5
V: TRBV9
D: .
CDR3: CASSVGSWVGTQYF
DNA: TGTGCCAGCAGCGTGGGATCCTGGGTCGGGACCCAGTACTTC

size: .
J: TRBJ2-7
V: TRBV7-8
D: .
CDR3: CASSFGWGYEQYF
DNA: TGTGCCAGCAGCTTCGGTTGGGGGTACGAGCAGTACTTC

size: .
J: TRBJ2-7
V: TRBV18
D: .
CDR3: CASSPRAGPGPF
DNA: TGTGCCAGCTCACCACGGGCAGGGCCCGGCCCTTTC

size: .
J: TRBJ2-5
V: TRBV5-4
D: .
CDR3: CASSLGQEETQYF
DNA: TGTGCCAGCAGCTTGGGGCAGGAAGAGACCCAGTACTTC

size: .
J: TRBJ2-3
V: TRBV18
D: TRBD2
CDR3: CASSPVRAGGSTDTQYF
DNA: TGTGCCAGCTCACCGGTTCGCGCGGGAGGTAGCACAGATACGCAGTATTTT

size: .
J: TRBJ2-1
V: TRBV7-2
D: .
CDR3: CASSLALLVGGGGRINEQFF
DNA: TGTGCCAGCAGCTTAGCCCTACTGGTAGGGGGAGGGGGAAGAATAAATGAGCAGTTCTTC

size: .
J: TRBJ2-3
V: TRBV5-1
D: .
CDR3: CASRAGVGDTQYF
DNA: TGCGCCAGCAGGGCCGGGGTGGGAGATACGCAGTATTTT

size: .
J: TRBJ2-7
V: TRBV4-2
D: TRBD2
CDR3: CASSQEPSGSSYEQYF
DNA: TGTGCCAGCAGCCAAGAGCCTAGCGGAAGCTCCTACGAGCAGTACTTC

size: .
J: TRBJ1-1
V: TRBV11-2
D: TRBD1
CDR3: CASSLIVTGGEAFF
DNA: TGTGCCAGCAGCTTAATTGTGACAGGGGGGGAAGCTTTCTTT

size: .
J: TRBJ1-2
V: TRBV21-1
D: .
CDR3: CASLTGGGYTF
DNA: TGTGCCAGCCTGACAGGTGGAGGCTACACCTTC

size: .
J: TRBJ2-3
V: TRBV7-9
D: TRBD1
CDR3: CATPTGQTDTQYF
DNA: TGTGCCACTCCGACAGGGCAGACAGATACGCAGTATTTT

size: medium-sized
J: TRBJ1-2
V: TRBV19
D: .
CDR3: CASSIGWPDSNYGYTF
DNA: TGTGCCAGTAGTATAGGATGGCCAGACAGTAACTATGGCTACACCTTC

size: .
J: TRBJ2-1
V: TRBV19
D: .
CDR3: CASSLGGKYNEQFF
DNA: TGTGCCAGTAGTTTGGGGGGAAAATACAATGAGCAGTTCTTC

size: .
J: TRBJ1-2
V: TRBV29-1
D: TRBD1
CDR3: CIINKSDRGYGYTF
DNA: TGCATCATAAACAAGTCAGACAGGGGCTATGGCTACACCTTC

size: .
J: TRBJ2-1
V: TRBV7-2
D: TRBD1
CDR3: CASSATTGSTKFF
DNA: TGTGCCAGCAGCGCAACGACAGGGAGCACGAAGTTCTTC

size: .
J: TRBJ2-4
V: TRBV7-8
D: .
CDR3: CASSSPRLQNIQYF
DNA: TGTGCCAGCAGCTCCCCGCGACTCCAAAACATTCAGTACTTC

size: .
J: TRBJ1-1
V: TRBV28
D: .
CDR3: CASSPVGMNTEAFF
DNA: TGTGCCAGCAGCCCCGTCGGGATGAACACTGAAGCTTTCTTT

size: .
J: TRBJ2-1
V: TRBV30
D: TRBD2
CDR3: CALSGRGEQFF
DNA: TGTGCCTTGAGCGGGAGAGGTGAGCAGTTCTTC

size: once
J: TRBJ1-1
V: TRBV29-1
D: .
CDR3: CSVKQGFFTEAFF
DNA: TGCAGCGTCAAACAGGGTTTTTTCACTGAAGCTTTCTTT

size: .
J: TRBJ2-2
V: TRBV10-3
D: TRBD1
CDR3: CATGQVNTGELFF
DNA: TGTGCCACAGGACAGGTGAACACCGGGGAGCTGTTTTTT

size: .
J: TRBJ2-7
V: TRBV19
D: .
CDR3: CASSLTGKTYEQYF
DNA: TGTGCCAGTAGCCTAACAGGGAAAACCTACGAGCAGTACTTC

size: .
J: TRBJ1-1
V: TRBV7-2
D: TRBD1
CDR3: CASRFNRGKPEAFF
DNA: TGTGCCAGCAGATTTAACAGGGGGAAACCTGAAGCTTTCTTT

size: once
J: TRBJ2-7
V: TRBV19
D: TRBD1
CDR3: CASSARPDRGGSYEQYF
DNA: TGTGCCAGTAGTGCCAGACCGGACAGGGGGGGGTCCTACGAGCAGTACTTC

size: .
J: TRBJ1-5
V: TRBV5-6
D: .
CDR3: CASSYQLGEVRNQPQHF
DNA: TGTGCCAGCAGCTATCAACTCGGGGAGGTGCGCAATCAGCCCCAGCATTTT

size: .
J: TRBJ1-2
V: TRBV19
D: .
CDR3: CASSIGEGPYGYTF
DNA: TGTGCCAGTAGTATAGGTGAAGGGCCTTATGGCTACACCTTC

size: .
J: TRBJ2-3
V: TRBV29-1
D: .
CDR3: CSVEGLSRPTDTQYF
DNA: TGCAGCGTTGAGGGTCTTAGCCGACCCACAGATACGCAGTATTTT

size: .
J: TRBJ2-3
V: TRBV7-9
D: .
CDR3: CASRLTDTQYF
DNA: TGTGCCAGCAGGCTCACAGATACGCAGTATTTT

size: .
J: TRBJ1-3
V: TRBV7-9
D: .
CDR3: CASVPPIYF
DNA: TGTGCCAGCGTTCCCCCCATATATTTT

size: .
J: TRBJ2-2
V: TRBV6-6
D: .
CDR3: CASSYQAPPNTGELFF
DNA: TGTGCCAGCAGTTACCAGGCGCCACCGAACACCGGGGAGCTGTTTTTT

size: .
J: TRBJ2-3
V: TRBV4-2
D: TRBD1
CDR3: CASSQPGQGTDTQYF
DNA: TGTGCCAGCAGCCAGCCGGGACAGGGCACAGATACGCAGTATTTT

size: once
J: TRBJ2-5
V: TRBV5-1
D: TRBD1
CDR3: CASSYQGAQETQYF
DNA: TGCGCCAGCAGTTACCAGGGGGCCCAAGAGACCCAGTACTTC

size: .
J: TRBJ2-4
V: TRBV18
D: .
CDR3: CASSPLPKNIQYF
DNA: TGTGCCAGCTCACCACTTCCCAAAAACATTCAGTACTTC

size: .
J: TRBJ1-4
V: TRBV9
D: .
CDR3: CASSVAPSSYEKLFF
DNA: TGTGCCAGCAGCGTAGCGCCCTCCTCATATGAAAAACTGTTTTTT

size: .
J: TRBJ1-2
V: TRBV28
D: .
CDR3: CASRGGTQTNYGYTF
DNA: TGTGCCAGCAGGGGGGGAACCCAGACTAACTATGGCTACACCTTC

size: once
J: TRBJ2-5
V: TRBV25-1
D: .
CDR3: CASSNGRVAGPQETQYF
DNA: TGTGCCAGCAGTAACGGACGGGTGGCGGGCCCCCAAGAGACCCAGTACTTC